The next 21 T cell receptor beta chains were all read from a single sample in a study of human T cells and chemical hapten exposure. Time point of the sample: patch test 2, 6 weeks after DPC sensitization. The treatment here: therapeutic diphenylcyclopropenone sensitization with weekly scalp DPC. TCRdb reprocessed the RACE reads with MiXCR, giving one entry per CDR3 protein. The table includes some 350,000 distinct CDR3 sequences, 6% to 7% detected once. This material consisted of whole blood, taken in connection with sensitization to the hapten diphenylcyclopropenone (DPC). These receptor sequences come from a woman aged 18 to 35 with alopecia areata. Some clones in this sample may be carry-over from other donors' samples.

The rearrangement joins TRBV5-1 to TRBJ2-4, with TRBD2 matching 15 bases. The CDR3 length is 19 residues. The germline V gene encodes CDR1 SGHRS and CDR2 YFSETQ. The junction had 9 bases not matched to a gene; V was cut back by 3 bases and J by 2 bases. The CDR3 DNA reads TGCGCCAGCAGCTCCTTCACCGGGACTAGCGGGGGGCCCAAAAACATTCAGTACTTC. This sequence encodes CASSSFTGTSGGPKNIQYF.

This clonotype was counted many times. V gene TRBV5-1 combines with J gene TRBJ2-7; maybe TRBD1 (5 bases). The CDR3 sequence is 14 residues long. V lost 1 base to trimming and J lost 3 bases, with 11 bases between them. Per the germline V gene, CDR1 is SGHRS and CDR2 is YFSETQ. The CDR3 loop is CASSLSGQNYEQYF. CDR3 nucleotides: TGCGCCAGCAGCTTGAGTGGACAAAACTACGAGCAGTACTTC. The whole variable domain, filled in from reference TRBV5-1 and TRBJ2-7, reads KAGVTQTPRYLIKTRGQQVTLSCSPISGHRSVSWYQQTPGQGLQFLFEYFSETQRNKGNFPGRFSGRQFSNSRSEMNVSTLELGDSALYLCASSLSGQNYEQYFGPGTRLTVT.

This clonotype was seen only a few times. The CDR3 loop is CASELAGGLDTQYF. Written as DNA, the CDR3 is TGTGCCAGCGAACTAGCGGGGGGGCTGGATACGCAGTATTTT. This sequence joins TRBV7-2 and TRBJ2-3, with TRBD2 matching 13 bases. CDR3 size: 14 residues. V shed 8 bases, J shed 6 bases, and the junction held 5 bases outside the gene matches. Germline V gene sequence: CDR1 SGHTA, CDR2 FQGNSA.

This clonotype showed up many times. The rearrangement uses TRBV12-3 or TRBV12-4 and TRBJ2-1; D is perhaps TRBD2 (5 bases). CDR3 length: 12 residues. Trimming removed 5 bases at V and 9 bases at J, with 11 bases between. CDR3 DNA sequence: TGTGCCAGCAGTACCCTAGCCGCTGAGCAGTTCTTC. It codes for CASSTLAAEQFF.

This clonotype has ten or more counts. This chain joins TRBV12-3 or TRBV12-4 and TRBJ2-5, with D perhaps assigned TRBD1 or TRBD2 (5 bases each). V dropped 6 bases and J dropped 3 bases, with 14 bases sitting between them. This CDR3 is 14 amino acids long. CDR3 protein: CASSRRGAEETQYF. DNA of the CDR3: TGTGCCAGCAGCCGCCGGGGCGCAGAAGAGACCCAGTACTTC.

This clonotype was detected only a few times. The gene calls are TRBV4-3 and TRBJ2-4; 12 bases line up with TRBD2. The germline gives CDR1 LGHNA, CDR2 YSLEER. J lost 5 bases, V lost 4 bases, and 15 bases had no gene match. The CDR3 length is 19 residues. CDR3 protein: CASSRFYRGTSGGQNIQYF. CDR3 nucleotide sequence: TGCGCCAGCAGCCGGTTTTACCGAGGAACTAGCGGGGGGCAAAACATTCAGTACTTC.

V is TRBV6-5 and J is TRBJ2-7; 11 positions match TRBD1. Per the germline V gene, CDR1 is MNHEY and CDR2 is SVGAGI. V shed 5 bases, J shed 6 bases, and the junction held 9 bases outside the gene matches. CDR3 length: 15 amino acids. The CDR3 DNA sequence: TGTGCCAGCAGTCGGACAGGGGGCCCTGGGGGCGAGCAGTACTTC. As protein: CASSRTGGPGGEQYF.

The rearrangement uses TRBV11-2 and TRBJ1-2; TRBD1 matches at 9 bases. V was clipped by 7 bases and J by 6 bases; unmatched bases: 12. Germline CDR1 SGHAT, CDR2 FQNNGV. This CDR3 is built from 15 residues. The CDR3 sequence: CASTSHPTGGDGYTF. The CDR3 region has the DNA TGTGCCAGCACCTCTCACCCGACAGGGGGGGATGGCTACACCTTC.

This clonotype appeared many times. The chain recombines TRBV29-1 with TRBJ2-1; 15 positions agree with TRBD2. Per the germline V gene, CDR1 is SQVTM and CDR2 is ANQGSEA. CDR3 length: 15 residues. Losses at the gene ends were 6 bases for V and 8 bases for J; bases not matched to a gene: 8. CDR3: CSVDGTSGGLDEQFF. The CDR3 nucleotides read TGCAGCGTGGACGGGACTAGCGGGGGGCTAGATGAGCAGTTCTTC.

This clonotype was counted at least ten times. V is TRBV12-5 and J is TRBJ2-1; TRBD2 agrees at 13 bases. There are 15 residues in the CDR3. The V gene end was trimmed by 5 bases and the J gene end by 9 bases; junction bases not matched to a gene: 7. In germline, CDR1 is LGHNT, CDR2 FRNRAP. CDR3 DNA: TGTGCTAGTGGTACCGGACTAGCGGGGGCGGGTGAGCAGTTCTTC. As protein: CASGTGLAGAGEQFF.

There are many counts of this clonotype. This chain links TRBV28 with TRBJ2-7; 10 positions agree with TRBD1. The CDR3 runs 15 residues. With V trimmed by 6 bases and J by 5 bases, 10 bases remained unmatched. CDR1 and CDR2 (germline): MDHEN, SYDVKM. The CDR3 loop is CASSRSRQGAHEQYF. The CDR3 region has the DNA TGTGCCAGCAGCCGCTCCCGACAGGGGGCTCACGAGCAGTACTTC.

The chain employs TRBV3-1 and TRBJ2-3, with 9 bases matching TRBD2. The germline V gene has CDR1 LGHDT and CDR2 YNNKEL (reference sequence). This CDR3 region has 16 residues. V dropped 0 bases and J dropped 1; count of bases not matched to a gene: 2. For the CDR3, the DNA is TGTGCCAGCAGCCAAGAAGCGGGGGGAGGCACAGATACGCAGTATTTT. Translation: CASSQEAGGGTDTQYF.

V is TRBV7-9 and J is TRBJ2-1; TRBD1 might be the D (6 bases). The germline CDR1 and CDR2 sequences are SEHNR and FQNEAQ (reference sequence). Trimming took 0 bases from V and 4 from J, leaving 13 bases between them. This CDR3 has 16 residues. CDR3 sequence reads: CASSLAAGAGYNEQFF. DNA for the CDR3: TGTGCCAGCAGCTTAGCGGCAGGGGCCGGGTACAATGAGCAGTTCTTC.

The chain has TRBV5-1 and TRBJ1-2, with 7 bases matching TRBD1. V lost 4 bases and J lost 8; bases outside the gene matches: 8. The germline V gene encodes CDR1 SGHRS and CDR2 YFSETQ. This CDR3 contains 13 residues. CDR3 in amino acids: CASSPTGSEGYTF. CDR3 nucleotide sequence: TGCGCCAGCAGCCCGACAGGGAGTGAAGGCTACACCTTC.

This clonotype occurred many times. The genes are TRBV12-3 or TRBV12-4 and TRBJ1-1; 7 positions match TRBD1. The V segment lost 6 bases and the J segment 0 bases; nucleotides outside the gene matches: 4. CDR3 length equals 14 residues. CDR3 coding DNA: TGTGCCAGCAGCTTGGGACAGATGAACACTGAAGCTTTCTTT. This sequence encodes CASSLGQMNTEAFF.

This clonotype was seen a handful of times. The V and J genes are TRBV6-4 and TRBJ1-2; D is possibly TRBD1 (6 bases). Germline lookup yields CDR1 MRHNA and CDR2 SNTAGT. The CDR3 has 13 amino acids. Trimming pared 2 bases from V and 9 bases from J, leaving 13 bases between. The chain's CDR3 is CASSDRGGESYTF. In nucleotides, the CDR3 is TGTGCCAGCAGTGACCGGGGGGGCGAAAGCTACACCTTC.

There are many counts of this clonotype. The genes are TRBV7-2 and TRBJ1-1; 8 positions match TRBD1. V lost 4 bases, J lost 5 bases, and 6 bases stayed unmatched. The germline gives CDR1 SGHTA, CDR2 FQGNSA. The CDR3 covers 14 residues. The CDR3 sequence: CASSSGQGWTEAFF. CDR3 sequence (DNA): TGTGCCAGCAGCTCCGGACAGGGTTGGACTGAAGCTTTCTTT.

This clonotype was picked up many times. The chain recombines TRBV4-1 with TRBJ1-3, with D perhaps TRBD1 (5 bases). V was pared by 4 bases and J by 0 bases, with 13 bases between. Per the germline V gene, CDR1 is MGHRA and CDR2 is YSYEKL. The CDR3 extends over 16 amino acids. The CDR3 coding sequence is TGCGCCAGCAGCCCGGGGACGTTCGTCTCTGGAAACACCATATATTTT. This codes for CASSPGTFVSGNTIYF.

The gene calls are TRBV3-1 and TRBJ2-3, with D possibly being TRBD2 (5 bases). V dropped 4 bases and J dropped 0 bases, with 14 bases sitting between them. This CDR3 has 16 residues. Germline assignment: CDR1 LGHDT and CDR2 YNNKEL (reference sequence). In DNA, the CDR3 is TGTGCCAGCAGCCCTTCTATGAGGACTAGCACAGATACGCAGTATTTT. The encoded protein is CASSPSMRTSTDTQYF.

Many counts were recorded for this clonotype. This chain links TRBV7-2 with TRBJ1-2; 7 bases are a match to TRBD1. The ends lost 2 bases at V and 3 bases at J; junction bases unmatched: 3. Germline assignment: CDR1 SGHTA and CDR2 FQGNSA. The CDR3 covers 14 residues. The CDR3 nucleotides are TGTGCCAGCAGCTTACAGGGGGGTTACTATGGCTACACCTTC. Its protein is CASSLQGGYYGYTF.

This clonotype has a count of ten or more. J is TRBJ1-1 and V is TRBV7-9, with D possibly matching TRBD1 (6 bases). This CDR3 spans 15 amino acids. CDR1 is SEHNR and CDR2 is FQNEAQ in the germline V gene (reference sequence). Trimming took 5 bases from V and 1 from J, leaving 14 bases between them. CDR3 coding DNA: TGTGCCAGCAGCCCAACCGGGACACCGAACACTGAAGCTTTCTTT. Amino acids: CASSPTGTPNTEAFF.